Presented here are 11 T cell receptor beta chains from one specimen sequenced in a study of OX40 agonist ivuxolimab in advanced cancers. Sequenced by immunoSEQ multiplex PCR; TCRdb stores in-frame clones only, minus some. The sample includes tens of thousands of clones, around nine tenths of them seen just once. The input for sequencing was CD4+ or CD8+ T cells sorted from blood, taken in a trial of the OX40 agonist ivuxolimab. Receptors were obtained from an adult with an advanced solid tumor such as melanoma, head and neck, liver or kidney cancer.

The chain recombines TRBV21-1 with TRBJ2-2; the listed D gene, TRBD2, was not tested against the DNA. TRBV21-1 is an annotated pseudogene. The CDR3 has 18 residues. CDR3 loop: CASSKARSGGVPSGELFF. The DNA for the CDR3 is TGTGCCAGCAGCAAAGCTCGTAGCGGGGGGGTCCCCAGCGGGGAGCTGTTTTTT.

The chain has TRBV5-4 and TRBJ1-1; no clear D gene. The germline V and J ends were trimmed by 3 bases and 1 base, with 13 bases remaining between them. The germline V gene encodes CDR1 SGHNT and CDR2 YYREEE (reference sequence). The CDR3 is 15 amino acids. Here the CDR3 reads CASSSSRTENTEAFF. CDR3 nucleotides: TGTGCCAGCAGCTCCTCGCGGACGGAGAACACTGAAGCTTTCTTT.

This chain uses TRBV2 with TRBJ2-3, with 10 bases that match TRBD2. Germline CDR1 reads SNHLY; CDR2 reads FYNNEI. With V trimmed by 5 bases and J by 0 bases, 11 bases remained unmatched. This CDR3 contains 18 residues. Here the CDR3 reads CASSFQPTSGTSTDTQYF. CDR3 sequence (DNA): TGTGCCAGCAGTTTCCAACCAACTAGCGGGACTAGCACAGATACGCAGTATTTT.

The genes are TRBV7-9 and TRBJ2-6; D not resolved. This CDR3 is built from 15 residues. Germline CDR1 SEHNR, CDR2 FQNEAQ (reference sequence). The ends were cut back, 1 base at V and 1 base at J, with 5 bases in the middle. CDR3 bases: TGTGCCAGCAGCTTAGACGGGTCTGGGGCCAACGTCCTGACTTTC. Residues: CASSLDGSGANVLTF.

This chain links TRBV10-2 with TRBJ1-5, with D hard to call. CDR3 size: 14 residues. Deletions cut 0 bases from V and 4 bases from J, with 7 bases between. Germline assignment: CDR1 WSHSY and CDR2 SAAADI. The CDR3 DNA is TGCGCCAGCAGTGAGTCTACGGTGAATCAGCCCCAGCATTTT. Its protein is CASSESTVNQPQHF.

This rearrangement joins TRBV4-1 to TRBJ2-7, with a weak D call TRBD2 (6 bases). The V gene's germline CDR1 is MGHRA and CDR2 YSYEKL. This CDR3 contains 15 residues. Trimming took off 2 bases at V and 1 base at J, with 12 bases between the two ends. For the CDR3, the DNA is TGCGCCAGCAGCCAACAACACGGGACTTCCTACGAGCAGTACTTC. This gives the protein CASSQQHGTSYEQYF.

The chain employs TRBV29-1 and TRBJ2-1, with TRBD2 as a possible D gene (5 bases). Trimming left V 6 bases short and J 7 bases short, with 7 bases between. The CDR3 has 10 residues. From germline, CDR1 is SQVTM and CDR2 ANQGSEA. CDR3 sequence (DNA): TGCAGCGTCGGGGAAAATGAGCAGTTCTTC. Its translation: CSVGENEQFF.

The CDR3 region has the DNA TGTGCCAGCAGTTTACGAGCGAACACCGGGGAGCTGTTTTTT. Amino acids: CASSLRANTGELFF. The gene calls are TRBV27 and TRBJ2-2; D ambiguous. Trimming left V 2 bases short and J 0 bases short, with 4 bases between. Germline V lookup: CDR1 MNHEY, CDR2 SMNVEV (reference sequence). The CDR3 covers 14 residues.

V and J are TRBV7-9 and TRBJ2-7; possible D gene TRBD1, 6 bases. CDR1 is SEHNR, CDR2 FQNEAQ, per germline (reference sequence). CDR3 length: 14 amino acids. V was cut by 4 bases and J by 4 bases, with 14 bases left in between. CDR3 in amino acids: CASSSKAGEYEQYF. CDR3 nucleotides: TGTGCCAGCAGCTCCAAGGCAGGGGAGTACGAGCAGTACTTC.

As DNA, the CDR3 is TGTGCCAGCAGCTTAGAGTCAGGGGCCACAGATACGCAGTATTTT. Translated, it gives CASSLESGATDTQYF. The V and J genes are TRBV7-9 and TRBJ2-3; a weak D match, TRBD1 (6 bases). Trimming took off 1 base at V and 2 bases at J, with 10 bases between the two ends. This CDR3 has 15 amino acids. In germline, CDR1 is SEHNR, CDR2 FQNEAQ (reference sequence).

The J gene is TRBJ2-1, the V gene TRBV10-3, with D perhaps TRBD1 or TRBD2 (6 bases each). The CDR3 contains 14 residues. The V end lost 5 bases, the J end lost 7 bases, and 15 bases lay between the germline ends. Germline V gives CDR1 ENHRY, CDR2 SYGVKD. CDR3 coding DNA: TGTGCCATCAGTTTGGGGGCGGGGTGGAATGAGCAGTTCTTC. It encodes CAISLGAGWNEQFF.